The rows below give T cell receptor beta chains drawn from one sample of a study of beta chain features in type 1 diabetes. Sequenced by immunoSEQ multiplex PCR; TCRdb stores in-frame clones only, minus some. This sample has 200,000 to 250,000 clones, with roughly 14% found just once. Sequenced sample: naive CD4+ T cells from blood. These receptors came from a woman in her forties in good health. Each CDR3 is given with its conserved first and last residue. A D gene is named only where the DNA matches it firmly. Only part of the rows carry a size: once, few, many, or a class if the clone is expanded.

>TRBV18|TRBJ2-7|TRBD1|few
CASSPVPAGGVEQYF
TGTGCCAGCTCACCAGTTCCGGCAGGGGGCGTCGAGCAGTACTTC
>TRBV19|TRBJ2-1|.|few
CASSIRTPREQFF
TGTGCCAGTAGTATAAGAACCCCCAGGGAGCAGTTCTTC
>TRBV2|TRBJ1-1|.|.
CASSGQVNTEAFF
TGTGCCAGCAGTGGGCAGGTGAACACTGAAGCTTTCTTT
>TRBV19|TRBJ2-2|TRBD1|few
CASSGTQGATGELFF
TGTGCCAGTAGTGGAACACAGGGGGCAACCGGGGAGCTGTTTTTT
>TRBV6-1|TRBJ2-1|.|few
CASSIFGDSYNEQFF
TGTGCCAGCAGTATCTTCGGAGACTCCTACAATGAGCAGTTCTTC
>TRBV5-4|TRBJ1-4|.|few
CASSSGQEFNEKLFF
TGTGCCAGCAGCTCCGGTCAGGAATTTAATGAAAAACTGTTTTTT
>TRBV9|TRBJ2-5|TRBD2|.
CASSVERGRGETQYF
TGTGCCAGCAGCGTAGAGCGGGGGAGGGGAGAGACCCAGTACTTC
>TRBV6-1|TRBJ2-4|TRBD1|few
CASSDGQGTGIQYF
TGTGCCAGCAGTGACGGACAGGGAACGGGCATTCAGTACTTC
>TRBV25-1|TRBJ1-2|.|few
CASTTGYGYTF
TGTGCCAGCACTACAGGCTATGGCTACACCTTC
>TRBV13|TRBJ1-4|TRBD1|few
CASSPPTGRPNEKLFF
TGTGCCAGCAGCCCACCGACAGGGCGGCCTAATGAAAAACTGTTTTTT
>TRBV11-2|TRBJ2-7|.|.
CASSWSGDNYEQYF
TGTGCCAGCAGCTGGAGCGGGGACAACTACGAGCAGTACTTC
>TRBV5-1|TRBJ2-3|.|.
CASSLTGSGTDTQYF
TGCGCCAGCAGCTTGACAGGATCCGGGACAGATACGCAGTATTTT
>TRBV18|TRBJ2-3|TRBD2|few
CASSPALAGAGDTQYF
TGTGCCAGCTCACCAGCCCTAGCGGGGGCTGGAGATACGCAGTATTTT
>TRBV5-4|TRBJ2-1|.|few
CASSLFHFSYNEQFF
TGTGCCAGCAGCTTGTTTCATTTCTCCTACAATGAGCAGTTCTTC
>TRBV29-1|TRBJ1-3|.|few
CSVVIPYRGNTIYF
TGCAGCGTTGTAATACCTTACAGGGGAAACACCATATATTTT
>TRBV18|TRBJ2-3|TRBD1|many
CASSPWTGEADTQYF
TGTGCCAGCTCACCCTGGACAGGGGAGGCAGATACGCAGTATTTT
>TRBV5-1|TRBJ1-4|TRBD1|.
CASSFVAGGIEKLFF
TGCGCCAGCAGCTTTGTAGCAGGGGGAATTGAAAAACTGTTTTTT
>TRBV5-1|TRBJ2-7|.|few
CASSSGTHYEQYF
TGCGCCAGCAGCTCCGGGACACACTACGAGCAGTACTTC
>TRBV5-1|TRBJ1-6|TRBD1|few
CASSFRQGRDSPLHF
TGCGCCAGCAGCTTCAGACAGGGTCGTGATTCACCCCTCCACTTT
>TRBV18|TRBJ2-3|.|few
CASSPPSSPTDTQYF
TGTGCCAGCTCACCACCTTCTTCCCCGACAGATACGCAGTATTTT
>TRBV6-1|TRBJ1-2|TRBD1|few
CASSEAGLGQVYGYTF
TGTGCCAGCAGTGAAGCGGGCCTCGGACAGGTCTATGGCTACACCTTC
>TRBV6-5|TRBJ2-3|.|few
CASSPGTGTDTQYF
TGTGCCAGCAGTCCCGGGACTGGCACAGATACGCAGTATTTT
>TRBV6-5|TRBJ1-1|.|.
CASSRQDNTEAFF
TGTGCCAGCAGCCGACAGGATAACACTGAAGCTTTCTTT
>TRBV7-9|TRBJ2-7|TRBD1|.
CASSSGQGSAYF
TGTGCCAGCAGTTCCGGACAGGGTAGTGCGTACTTC
>TRBV19|TRBJ2-7|TRBD1|few
CASRPGQGTYEQYF
TGTGCCAGTAGACCGGGACAGGGAACCTACGAGCAGTACTTC
>TRBV5-4|TRBJ2-5|.|.
CASSHRRDYQETQYF
TGTGCCAGCAGTCATCGGAGGGATTACCAAGAGACCCAGTACTTC
>TRBV4-3|TRBJ2-3|.|.
CASSQDLRDKSTDTQYF
TGCGCCAGCAGCCAAGATCTTAGGGACAAGAGCACAGATACGCAGTATTTT
>TRBV15|TRBJ2-5|TRBD1|few
CATSRDHGQGRETQYF
TGTGCCACCAGCAGAGATCATGGACAGGGCCGAGAGACCCAGTACTTC
>TRBV4-3|TRBJ2-3|.|.
CASSQESGLPRTDTQYF
TGCGCCAGCAGCCAAGAATCCGGACTTCCTAGGACAGATACGCAGTATTTT
>TRBV9|TRBJ1-6|TRBD1|.
CASSVAGGTGPSGSPLHF
TGTGCCAGCAGCGTAGCAGGGGGGACAGGACCTTCGGGATCACCCCTCCACTTT
>TRBV5-1|TRBJ2-2|TRBD1|.
CASSQQTGETGELFF
TGCGCCAGCAGCCAGCAGACAGGGGAAACCGGGGAGCTGTTTTTT
>TRBV6-5|TRBJ1-5|.|.
CASSRDNHYQPQHF
TGTGCCAGCAGTCGGGACAACCACTATCAGCCCCAGCATTTT
>TRBV5-4|TRBJ2-5|.|.
CASSLAALLETQYF
TGTGCCAGCAGCTTGGCCGCGCTTCTAGAGACCCAGTACTTC
>TRBV9|TRBJ2-3|TRBD2|.
CASSVRGGGPADTQYF
TGTGCCAGCAGCGTACGCGGGGGGGGCCCAGCAGATACGCAGTATTTT
>TRBV5-6|TRBJ2-3|TRBD2|.
CASSPKPSGGGRTDTQYF
TGTGCCAGCAGCCCTAAGCCTAGCGGGGGGGGACGGACAGATACGCAGTATTTT
>TRBV14|TRBJ1-4|.|.
CASSEQRVLQGVEKLFF
TGTGCCAGCAGCGAACAAAGGGTCTTACAGGGAGTTGAAAAACTGTTTTTT
>TRBV10-1|TRBJ2-7|TRBD1|.
CASGDRTTLGEQYF
TGCGCCAGCGGGGACAGGACCACCTTGGGGGAGCAGTACTTC
>TRBV15|TRBJ1-5|TRBD1|.
CATSRGSGQRANQPQHF
TGTGCCACCAGCAGAGGATCGGGACAGCGGGCGAATCAGCCCCAGCATTTT
>TRBV18|TRBJ1-2|TRBD1|.
CASSPVTGEGGYTF
TGTGCCAGCTCACCCGTGACAGGGGAGGGTGGCTACACCTTC
>TRBV5-1|TRBJ1-5|TRBD1|few
CASSLATGGNQPQHF
TGCGCCAGCAGCTTGGCGACAGGGGGCAATCAGCCCCAGCATTTT
>TRBV19|TRBJ1-3|TRBD1|.
CASSSLGQISGNTIYF
TGTGCCAGTAGTAGCCTGGGACAGATCTCTGGAAACACCATATATTTT
>TRBV6-6|TRBJ2-7|TRBD1|once
CASSFLQGAYEQYF
TGTGCCAGCAGTTTCCTACAGGGGGCCTACGAGCAGTACTTC
>TRBV4-1|TRBJ1-4|.|.
CASSQGGFRTAATNEKLFF
TGCGCCAGCAGCCAAGGGGGTTTTAGGACAGCCGCAACTAATGAAAAACTGTTTTTT
>TRBV7-2|TRBJ2-3|.|.
CASSISRVMDTQYF
TGTGCCAGCAGCATCTCCAGGGTTATGGATACGCAGTATTTT
>TRBV7-2|TRBJ1-1|TRBD1|few
CASSLARQGGLAFF
TGTGCCAGCAGCTTAGCCCGACAGGGGGGGTTAGCTTTCTTT
>TRBV19|TRBJ1-6|TRBD1|few
CASRGDRVRSPLHF
TGTGCCAGTAGGGGGGACAGGGTACGCTCACCCCTCCACTTT
>TRBV27|TRBJ1-2|TRBD1|few
CASSPKAGTEKTYGYTF
TGTGCCAGCAGTCCTAAGGCAGGGACAGAAAAAACCTATGGCTACACCTTC
>TRBV5-1|TRBJ2-1|TRBD2|.
CASSLAAGRDEQFF
TGCGCCAGCAGCTTGGCCGCGGGGAGGGATGAGCAGTTCTTC
>TRBV6-6|TRBJ1-6|TRBD1|few
CASSPASGTGDSPLHF
TGTGCCAGCAGTCCCGCCTCCGGGACAGGGGATTCACCCCTCCACTTT
>TRBV4-1|TRBJ2-5|TRBD2|.
CASSQEGTGTSGGSETQYF
TGCGCCAGCAGCCAAGAGGGTACCGGGACTAGCGGGGGTAGTGAGACCCAGTACTTC
>TRBV5-1|TRBJ2-7|TRBD2|few
CASSPGLAGGQMRNEQYF
TGCGCCAGCAGCCCTGGACTAGCGGGGGGGCAAATGAGAAACGAGCAGTACTTC
>TRBV27|TRBJ2-2|TRBD1|.
CASRTGGVNTGELFF
TGTGCCAGCAGAACAGGGGGCGTGAACACCGGGGAGCTGTTTTTT
>TRBV5-1|TRBJ1-4|.|few
CASSLGDSSEKLFF
TGCGCCAGCAGCTTGGGAGACAGCTCTGAAAAACTGTTTTTT